The next 4 T cell receptor beta chains were all read from a single sample in a study of T cell repertoires in ileal Crohn's disease. TCRdb's copy holds only in-frame clones and misses some; the assay was immunoSEQ multiplex PCR. The data hold some 5,900 clones, with approximately 85% observed a single time. Sequencing used ileal tissue. The receptors derive from an adult with Crohn's disease.

This clone has a single count. The V call is TRBV2, the J call TRBJ1-1; 8 bases are shared with TRBD1. Unmatched junction bases numbered 4, after V lost 7 bases and J lost 0 bases. The CDR3 loop spans 14 amino acids. The germline gives CDR1 SNHLY, CDR2 FYNNEI. CDR3 in amino acids: CASKGTGVNTEAFF. The CDR3, as DNA: TGTGCCAGCAAGGGGACAGGAGTGAACACTGAAGCTTTCTTT.

The chain couples TRBV6-1 to TRBJ2-7; 10 bases are a match to TRBD1. Germline CDR1 MNHNS, CDR2 SASEGT. CDR3 length equals 14 residues. The junction had 7 bases not matched to a gene; V was cut back by 5 bases and J by 6 bases. The CDR3 bases are TGTGCCAGCAGTCGACAGGGGGCGCTGTCCGAGCAGTACTTC. Its translation: CASSRQGALSEQYF.

This chain uses TRBV18 with TRBJ1-6; D ambiguous. V gave up 5 bases and J gave up 6 bases, with 8 bases separating them. The CDR3 has 13 amino acids. Germline CDR1 is KGHSH and CDR2 is LQKENI. The CDR3 nucleotides are TGTGCCAGCTCAACAACAGCTAATTCACCCCTCCACTTT. It is translated as CASSTTANSPLHF.

This chain uses TRBV27 with TRBJ2-5; 7 nucleotides line up with TRBD1. The J segment lost 1 base and the V segment lost 3 bases, leaving 5 bases of the junction unmatched. The germline CDR1 and CDR2 sequences are MNHEY and SMNVEV (reference sequence). This CDR3 has 15 amino acids. Here the CDR3 reads CASSFWDRIQETQYF. The CDR3 DNA reads as TGTGCCAGCAGTTTCTGGGACAGAATCCAAGAGACCCAGTACTTC.